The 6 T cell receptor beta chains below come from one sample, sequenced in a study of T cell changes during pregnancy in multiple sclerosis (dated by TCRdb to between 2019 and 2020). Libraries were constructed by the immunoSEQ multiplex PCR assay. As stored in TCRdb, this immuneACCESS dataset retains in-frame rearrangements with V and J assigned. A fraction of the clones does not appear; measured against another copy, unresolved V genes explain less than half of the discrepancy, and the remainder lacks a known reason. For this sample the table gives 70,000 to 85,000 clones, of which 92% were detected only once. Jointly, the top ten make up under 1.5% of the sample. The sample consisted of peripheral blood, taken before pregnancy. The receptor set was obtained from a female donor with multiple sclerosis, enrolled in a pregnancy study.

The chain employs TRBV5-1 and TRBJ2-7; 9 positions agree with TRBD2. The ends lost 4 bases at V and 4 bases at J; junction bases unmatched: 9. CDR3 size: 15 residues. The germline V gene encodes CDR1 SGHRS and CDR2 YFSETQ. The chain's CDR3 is CASSPREGGRYEQYF. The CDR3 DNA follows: TGCGCCAGCAGCCCGCGGGAGGGGGGAAGGTACGAGCAGTACTTC.

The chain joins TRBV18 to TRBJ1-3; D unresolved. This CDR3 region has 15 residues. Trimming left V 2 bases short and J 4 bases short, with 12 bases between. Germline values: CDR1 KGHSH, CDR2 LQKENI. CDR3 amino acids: CASSPEQVPGNTIYF. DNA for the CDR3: TGTGCCAGCTCACCAGAGCAGGTTCCGGGAAACACCATATATTTT.

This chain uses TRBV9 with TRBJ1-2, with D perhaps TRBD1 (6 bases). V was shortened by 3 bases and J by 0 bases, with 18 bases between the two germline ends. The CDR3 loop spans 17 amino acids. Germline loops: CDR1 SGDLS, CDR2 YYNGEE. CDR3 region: CASSATPGGLANYGYTF. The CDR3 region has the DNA TGTGCCAGCAGCGCAACACCGGGGGGCCTAGCTAACTATGGCTACACCTTC.

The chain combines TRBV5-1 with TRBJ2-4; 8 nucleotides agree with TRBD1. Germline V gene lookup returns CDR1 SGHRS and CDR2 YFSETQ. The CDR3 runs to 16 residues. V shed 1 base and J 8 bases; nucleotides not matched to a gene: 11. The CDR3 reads CASSLQGARLGDIQYF. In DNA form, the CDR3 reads TGCGCCAGCAGCTTGCAGGGGGCAAGGTTAGGGGACATTCAGTACTTC.

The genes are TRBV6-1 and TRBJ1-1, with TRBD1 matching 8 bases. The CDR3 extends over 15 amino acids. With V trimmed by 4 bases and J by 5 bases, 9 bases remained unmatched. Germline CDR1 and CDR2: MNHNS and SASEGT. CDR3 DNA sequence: TGTGCCAGCAGTGGGTCCGACAGGGGTGGAACTGAAGCTTTCTTT. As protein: CASSGSDRGGTEAFF.

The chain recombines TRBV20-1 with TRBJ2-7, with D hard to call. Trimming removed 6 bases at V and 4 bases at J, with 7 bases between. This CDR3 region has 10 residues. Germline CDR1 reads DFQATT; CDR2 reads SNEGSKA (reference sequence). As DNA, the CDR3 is TGCAGTGCAACTTATTACGAGCAGTACTTC. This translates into CSATYYEQYF.